Many counts were recorded for the clone carrying this TCR beta chain. The antigen remains unidentified. Unmatched junction bases numbered 1, after V lost 0 bases and J lost 7 bases. The CDR3 has 15 amino acids. Germline V CDR1 and CDR2: MGHRA, YSYEKL. This specimen comes from a study of Graves' ophthalmopathy and Graves' hyperthyroidism. Study-wide points: A classifier, a 13-signature model, separated ophthalmopathy from stable hyperthyroidism with roughly 90% sensitivity and 81.08% specificity.

Amplification of the TCR beta CDR3 regions used RNA transcripts (as template). An opening RT-PCR round employed HTBI primers and preceded a second-round multiplex PCR. TCRdb independently ran MiXCR on the multiplex PCR reads; one entry per CDR3 protein. The sample has hundreds of thousands of distinct CDR3 sequences, 22% seen once; the top ten hold more than 5.5%. Sequencing used peripheral blood. The origin of this receptor is a woman younger than 30 with stable Graves' hyperthyroidism. Some clones in this sample may be carry-over from other donors' samples. The chain uses TRBV4-1 and TRBJ1-6, with 9 bases fitting TRBD1. The CDR3 DNA is TGCGCCAGCAGCCAAGAGGGGACAGGGAATTCACCCCTCCACTTT. Translation gives CASSQEGTGNSPLHF.